The 7 T cell receptor beta chains listed next were all sequenced from one sample in a study of T cell responses to AZD1222 COVID-19 vaccine. Sequenced by immunoSEQ multiplex PCR; TCRdb stores in-frame clones only, minus some. Of 120,000 or so clones listed, about 90% are singletons. The material was peripheral blood, obtained on day 0 of AZD1222 vaccination. The receptors originated from an adult in good health.

This rearrangement joins TRBV7-7 to TRBJ2-2, with D unclear. In germline, CDR1 is SSHAT, CDR2 FNYEAQ (reference sequence). CDR3 length: 13 residues. Trimming took off 1 base at V and 3 bases at J, with 3 bases between the two ends. The CDR3 DNA sequence: TGTGCCAGCAGCTTAGTGTACACCGGGGAGCTGTTTTTT. This sequence encodes CASSLVYTGELFF.

CDR3 sequence (DNA): TGTGCCAGCAGCGCTTCGGGGACTGGAAACACCATATATTTT. This codes for CASSASGTGNTIYF. The chain carries TRBV3-1 (or the pseudogene TRBV3-2) and TRBJ1-3; D not resolved. This CDR3 region has 14 residues. Germline V lookup: CDR1 LGHDT, CDR2 YNNKEL (reference sequence). Trimming stripped 5 bases from V and 2 bases from J, with 10 bases between.

The V call is TRBV29-1, the J call TRBJ1-1; 11 bases are a match to TRBD1. The germline gives CDR1 SQVTM, CDR2 ANQGSEA. The CDR3 contains 15 residues. Written as DNA, the CDR3 is TGCGCGGTAGGGACAGGGGGTCGCGGGAACACTGAAGCTTTCTTT. The encoded protein is CAVGTGGRGNTEAFF. Based on the CDR3 plus reference TRBV29-1 and TRBJ1-1, the full variable domain is SAVISQKPSRDICQRGTSLTIQCQVDSQVTMMFWYRQQPGQSLTLIATANQGSEATYESGFVIDKFPISRPNLTFSTLTVSNMSPEDSSIYLCAVGTGGRGNTEAFFGQGTRLTVV.

The CDR3 region is CASSLDRLGYTF. As DNA, the CDR3 is TGTGCCAGCAGCCTTGACAGATTGGGCTACACCTTC. The V call is TRBV7-2, the J call TRBJ1-2; D possibly corresponds to TRBD1 (5 bases). V was pared by 5 bases and J by 8 bases, with 12 bases between. The germline gives CDR1 SGHTA, CDR2 FQGNSA. The CDR3 has 12 amino acids.

The CDR3 loop reads CATSLGLGQPQHF. As DNA, the CDR3 is TGTGCCACCAGTCTGGGGTTGGGTCAGCCCCAGCATTTT. The chain couples TRBV24-1 to TRBJ1-5; no firm D call. The germline gives CDR1 KGHDR, CDR2 SFDVKD. Trimming cost V 6 bases and J 6 bases, with 11 bases left between them. This CDR3 contains 13 residues.

The chain recombines TRBV7-9 with TRBJ2-7, with 10 nucleotides matching TRBD1. Germline CDR1 reads SEHNR; CDR2 reads FQNEAQ (reference sequence). Trimming took 2 bases from V and 3 from J; bases not matched to a gene: 10. CDR3 size: 17 residues. CDR3 residues: CASSLPWSRDRGYEQYF. The CDR3 DNA is TGTGCCAGCAGCTTACCATGGAGCCGGGACAGGGGCTACGAGCAGTACTTC.

The V gene is TRBV10-3, the J gene TRBJ2-3; 7 bases match TRBD2. The germline CDR1 and CDR2 sequences are ENHRY and SYGVKD. The CDR3 contains 14 residues. Losses at the gene ends were 6 bases for V and 1 base for J; bases not matched to a gene: 4. CDR3 region: CAIRAGLGTDTQYF. The DNA of the CDR3 is TGTGCCATCAGAGCGGGATTGGGCACAGATACGCAGTATTTT.